This entry lists 13 T cell receptor beta chains sequenced from one sample in a study of identical twins. TCRdb reprocessed the 5' RACE reads with MiXCR, giving one entry per CDR3 protein. The sample includes around 530,000 distinct CDR3 sequences, 13% to 15% of them seen just once. In addition, the sample was reused for a study of yellow fever vaccine responses in identical twins.

Sequenced: CD4+ T cells sorted from blood. All receptors derive from a woman aged 18-35 years in good health.

V is TRBV27 and J is TRBJ2-1; D remains ambiguous. The CDR3 sequence is 12 residues long. Trimming took 2 bases from V and 11 from J, leaving 10 bases between them. The germline gives CDR1 MNHEY, CDR2 SMNVEV (reference sequence). The CDR3 loop is CASSLMGGQQFF. CDR3 sequence (DNA): TGTGCCAGCAGTTTAATGGGCGGACAGCAGTTCTTC.

This rearrangement joins TRBV6-5 to TRBJ2-7, with TRBD2 matching 14 bases. Trimming removed 4 bases from V and 4 bases from J; junction bases left unmatched: 6. Per germline, CDR1 MNHEY and CDR2 SVGAGI. This CDR3 region has 16 residues. The CDR3 here is CASSSGTSGSTYEQYF. The CDR3, as DNA: TGTGCCAGCAGTTCCGGGACTAGCGGGAGTACATACGAGCAGTACTTC.

This clonotype was recorded at least ten times. The genes are TRBV5-1 and TRBJ2-1; no firm D call. The V and J ends lost 8 bases and 5 bases respectively, with 17 bases between them. This CDR3 has 14 residues. In germline, CDR1 is SGHRS, CDR2 YFSETQ. The CDR3 loop reads CASINLGMDNEQFF. The CDR3 DNA reads TGCGCCAGTATTAATCTGGGCATGGACAATGAGCAGTTCTTC.

The chain carries TRBV7-6 and TRBJ2-1; D may be TRBD1 (5 bases). The germline V and J ends were trimmed by 0 bases and 4 bases, with 13 bases remaining between them. The CDR3 is 16 residues long. Germline CDR1 is SGHVS and CDR2 is FNYEAQ. The CDR3 sequence is CASSLADSQVYNEQFF. The DNA of the CDR3 is TGTGCCAGCAGCTTAGCCGACAGTCAGGTTTACAATGAGCAGTTCTTC.

The chain joins TRBV5-1 to TRBJ2-7, with 7 nucleotides matching TRBD1. CDR1 is SGHRS and CDR2 is YFSETQ in the germline V gene. The V gene end was trimmed by 6 bases and the J gene end by 1 base; junction bases not matched to a gene: 10. CDR3 length: 15 residues. CDR3 sequence: CASTRDRVQSYEQYV. The CDR3 nucleotides are TGCGCCAGCACCCGAGACAGGGTACAATCCTACGAGCAGTACGTC.

This clonotype was seen only a few times. The CDR3 DNA sequence: TGCGCCAGCAGCTTGGTTCAACCCGGGGAGCTGTTTTTT. Amino acid sequence: CASSLVQPGELFF. The chain employs TRBV5-1 and TRBJ2-2, with D hard to call. CDR3 length: 13 amino acids. Germline assignment: CDR1 SGHRS and CDR2 YFSETQ. The V gene lost 0 bases and the J gene lost 6 bases, with 6 bases spanning the gap. Full variable domain (outside the CDR3, taken from reference TRBV5-1 and TRBJ2-2): KAGVTQTPRYLIKTRGQQVTLSCSPISGHRSVSWYQQTPGQGLQFLFEYFSETQRNKGNFPGRFSGRQFSNSRSEMNVSTLELGDSALYLCASSLVQPGELFFGEGSRLTVL.

For this clonotype: At one boundary the junction diverges from the germline segment, which might be a read error. The V and J genes are TRBV3-1 and TRBJ2-2, with 9 bases aligning to TRBD1. The CDR3 is 15 residues long. CDR1 is LGHDT, CDR2 YNNKEL, per germline (reference sequence). The CDR3 DNA is TGTGCCAGCAGCCGCGGACAGGGGAACGCCGGGGAGCTGTTTTTT. It translates to CASSRGQGNAGELFF. Full variable domain (outside the CDR3, taken from reference TRBV3-1 and TRBJ2-2): DTAVSQTPKYLVTQMGNDKSIKCEQNLGHDTMYWYKQDSKKFLKIMFSYNNKELIINETVPNRFSPKSPDKAHLNLHINSLELGDSAVYFCASSRGQGNAGELFFGEGSRLTVL.

This clonotype has at least ten counts. The chain combines TRBV5-1 with TRBJ2-1; TRBD1 matches at 7 bases. Germline V gives CDR1 SGHRS, CDR2 YFSETQ. The CDR3 covers 16 residues. The junction had 11 bases not matched to a gene; V was cut back by 0 bases and J by 8 bases. The CDR3 bases are TGCGCCAGCAGCTTGGTGGCAGGGCCTCAGGGGGATGAGCAGTTCTTC. The encoded protein is CASSLVAGPQGDEQFF.

The table lists this clonotype with a few counts. The V call is TRBV4-1, the J call TRBJ1-2; 8 bases line up with TRBD1. This CDR3 is built from 16 residues. The V gene's germline CDR1 is MGHRA and CDR2 YSYEKL. V dropped 2 bases and J dropped 4; count of bases not matched to a gene: 9. The CDR3 spells CASSQLTRDRSYGYTF. DNA for the CDR3: TGCGCCAGCAGCCAACTGACTAGGGACAGGAGCTATGGCTACACCTTC.

The table lists this clonotype with many counts. CDR3 bases: TGCAGTGCCTCCCTGAGGGATACGCAGTATTTT. This sequence encodes CSASLRDTQYF. The chain recombines TRBV20-1 with TRBJ2-3, with D unclear. V was clipped by 6 bases and J by 6 bases, with 10 bases between them. The germline V gene has CDR1 DFQATT and CDR2 SNEGSKA (reference sequence). The CDR3 is made up of 11 amino acids.

This sequence joins TRBV6-1 and TRBJ1-6; no reliable D call. Trimming pared 6 bases from V and 9 bases from J, leaving 18 bases between. Germline V gene data show CDR1 as MNHNS and CDR2 as SASEGT. The CDR3 runs 15 residues. The CDR3 DNA follows: TGTGCCAGCAGGAGGGTTACACCGGCTAGTTCACCCCTCCACTTT. Its protein product is CASRRVTPASSPLHF.

This clonotype showed up just a few times. The CDR3 sequence: CSARKPGTSGGAYNEQFF. DNA for the CDR3: TGCAGTGCTAGAAAACCCGGGACTAGCGGGGGGGCCTACAATGAGCAGTTCTTC. This chain joins TRBV20-1 and TRBJ2-1; TRBD2 matches 16 bases. With 2 bases clipped from V and 2 bases from J, the junction kept 6 bases outside the gene matches. This CDR3 contains 18 residues. Germline CDR1 is DFQATT and CDR2 is SNEGSKA (reference sequence).

This clonotype showed up just a few times. At one of its ends the junction is not consistent with the germline gene, which may arise from a read error. The J gene is TRBJ2-1, the V gene TRBV19; 7 nucleotides line up with TRBD2. Germline lookup yields CDR1 LNHDA and CDR2 SQIVND (reference sequence). There are 14 residues in the CDR3. The CDR3 region is CASSIVLVAGAAIF. The CDR3 DNA follows: TGTGCCAGTAGTATAGTTCTCGTCGCGGGAGCCGCGATCTTC.